This entry lists 13 T cell receptor beta chains sequenced from one sample in a study of tumor-infiltrating lymphocytes in primary liver carcinoma. Germline DNA was also extracted, while the blood RNA originated from unsorted whole blood. Production of TCR beta cDNA used 400 to 600 ng total RNA together with a constant-region primer. Investigators got TCR beta libraries out of three nested multiplex PCR rounds, done with slightly modified ARM-PCR. The first two PCR rounds used TRBV1-TRBV30 forward primers with a C-beta reverse primer, around 10 cycles each. TCRdb analysed the multiplex PCR reads with MiXCR anew, one entry per CDR3 protein. Seen here are about 320,000 distinct CDR3 sequences, approximately 60% observed once, and the top ten hold roughly 9%. Sequences were obtained from peripheral blood. Receptor source: a man aged 35-49 years with primary liver carcinoma and hepatitis B virus infection.

This clonotype was found once. A read error may be the cause here, since a much bigger clone is one base away. The rearrangement links TRBV10-3 to TRBJ2-5, with TRBD1 matching 8 bases. This CDR3 contains 13 residues. Germline loops: CDR1 ENHRY, CDR2 SYGVKD. This CDR3 is CAISKTGEEIQYF. The CDR3 region has the DNA TGTGCCATCAGTAAGACAGGGGAAGAGATCCAGTACTTC.

About this clonotype itself: A junction boundary mismatches the germline segment, possibly from a read error. This chain uses TRBV11-1 with TRBJ2-1; no definite D call. The V gene's germline CDR1 is SGHAT and CDR2 FQDESV (reference sequence). The CDR3 loop spans 14 amino acids. The chain's CDR3 is CVSSFTGPYNEQIF. The CDR3, as DNA: TGTGTCAGCAGCTTTACCGGGCCATACAATGAGCAGATCTTC.

A note on this clonotype: The junction shows a germline mismatch at one end, possibly a read error. The J gene is TRBJ2-5, the V gene TRBV4-3; D gene uncertain. This CDR3 has 15 amino acids. Germline CDR1 and CDR2: LGHNA and YSLEER. The CDR3 protein is CTSSQDGPARRTQYF. In nucleotides, the CDR3 is TGCACCAGCAGCCAAGATGGGCCTGCGAGGCGGACCCAGTACTTC.

The CDR3 reads CSLGAGGTEGYTF. Here the CDR3 DNA reads TGCAGCCTTGGTGCAGGGGGCACGGAGGGCTACACCTTC. The J gene is TRBJ1-2, the V gene TRBV29-1; 8 nucleotides match TRBD1. This CDR3 region has 13 residues. Germline CDR1 SQVTM, CDR2 ANQGSEA. The V segment lost 8 bases and the J segment 8 bases; nucleotides outside the gene matches: 13. The full variable domain, completed using reference TRBV29-1 and TRBJ1-2, is SAVISQKPSRDICQRGTSLTIQCQVDSQVTMMFWYRQQPGQSLTLIATANQGSEATYESGFVIDKFPISRPNLTFSTLTVSNMSPEDSSIYLCSLGAGGTEGYTFGSGTRLTVV.

There are a few counts of this clonotype. This may be a read error, as it is one base from a much larger clone. The chain carries TRBV6-2 or TRBV6-3 and TRBJ1-5; TRBD1 matches at 9 bases. The V gene end was trimmed by 8 bases and the J gene end by 5 bases; junction bases not matched to a gene: 10. Germline CDR1 and CDR2: MNHEY and SVGEGT. This CDR3 region has 15 residues. CDR3 coding DNA: TGTGCCAGCGGTGGACCGGGACAGGGCTATCAGCCCCAGCATTTT. Translated, it gives CASGGPGQGYQPQHF.

For this clonotype: Likely a read error: the CDR3 ends without its conserved phenylalanine or tryptophan. V usage is TRBV11-2 and J usage is TRBJ2-3; TRBD2 is a possible D gene (5 bases). The CDR3 consists of 15 residues. Germline V CDR1 and CDR2: SGHAT, FQNNGV. The CDR3 sequence: CASSQRTGRIDTQYL. CDR3 in DNA: TGCGCCAGCAGCCAGAGGACGGGAAGGATAGATACGCAGTATTTA.

V usage is TRBV12-3 or TRBV12-4 and J usage is TRBJ1-6; unclear D gene. The length of the CDR3 is 15 residues. Trimming stripped 1 base from V and 6 bases from J, with 10 bases between. CDR3 DNA: TGTGCCAGCAGTTTAGGGCAGAGAACTAATTCACCCCTCCACTTT. It translates to CASSLGQRTNSPLHF.

The chain links TRBV4-2 to TRBJ1-5; D unclear. V lost 4 bases and J 9 bases, leaving 19 bases between the germline ends. The CDR3 has 15 residues. The germline CDR1 and CDR2 sequences are LGHNA and YNFKEQ. The CDR3 DNA sequence: TGTGCCAGCAGCCGGGAGAGGACGGCGGACTCGCCCCAGCATTTT. Translation gives CASSRERTADSPQHF.

The chain recombines TRBV29-1 with TRBJ2-1; no firm D call. Deletions cut 6 bases from V and 2 bases from J, with 5 bases between. This CDR3 is built from 11 residues. Germline CDR1 and CDR2: SQVTM and ANQGSEA. The CDR3 sequence: CSVQAYNEQFF. Here the CDR3 DNA reads TGCAGCGTCCAGGCCTACAATGAGCAGTTCTTC.

As for this clonotype: This may be a read error, as it is one base from a much larger clone. The rearrangement joins TRBV6-2 or TRBV6-3 to TRBJ2-1; no clear D gene. Germline V gives CDR1 MNHEY, CDR2 SVGEGT. CDR3 size: 15 residues. The CDR3 DNA reads as TGTGACAGCAGTTTTTTCGTCTCTGCCTACAATGAGCAGTTCTTC. Protein sequence: CDSSFFVSAYNEQFF.

In regard to this clonotype: A read error is possible here, since a much larger clone lies one base away. The rearrangement joins TRBV28 to TRBJ2-7, with 7 positions matching TRBD1. Germline V CDR1 and CDR2: MDHEN, SYDVKM. The CDR3 covers 14 residues. CDR3: CAGSLPGQSYEQYF. Written as DNA, the CDR3 is TGTGCCGGCAGCCTACCGGGACAGTCCTACGAGCAGTACTTC. The full variable domain, completed using reference TRBV28 and TRBJ2-7, is DVKVTQSSRYLVKRTGEKVFLECVQDMDHENMFWYRQDPGLGLRLIYFSYDVKMKEKGDIPEGYSVSREKKERFSLILESASTNQTSMYLCAGSLPGQSYEQYFGPGTRLTVT.

There are a few counts of this clonotype. This sequence joins TRBV4-1 and TRBJ2-7; TRBD1 aligns across 12 bases. Germline trimming cut 1 base from V and 2 bases from J; bases unmatched to any gene: 9. The germline CDR1 and CDR2 sequences are MGHRA and YSYEKL. CDR3 length equals 18 residues. In DNA, the CDR3 is TGCGCCAGCAGCCAAGTGGAGGGACAGGGGGCAAATCCCTACGAGCAGTACTTC. Translated, it gives CASSQVEGQGANPYEQYF.

This clonotype was counted ten times or more. The chain carries TRBV29-1 and TRBJ2-1; 7 nucleotides agree with TRBD2. Trimming took 4 bases from V and 6 from J; bases not matched to a gene: 12. CDR1 and CDR2 (germline): SQVTM, ANQGSEA. CDR3 length: 15 amino acids. This CDR3 is CSVVGGDISINEQFF. In DNA form, the CDR3 reads TGCAGCGTTGTGGGGGGGGATATTTCTATCAATGAGCAGTTCTTC.